This T cell receptor (beta chain) was sequenced in a study of blood T cells in healthy people across ages. Findings and limits, study-wide: Across the age range, TCR beta diversity per million T cells fell in a roughly linear way.

This CDR3 contains 14 residues. Germline CDR1 is SQVTM and CDR2 is ANQGSEA. The V segment lost 6 bases and the J segment 2 bases; nucleotides outside the gene matches: 4. Details on this clonotype: Its target is not known.

The donors, healthy Caucasians from Russia, were aged about 6 to 100. Using a J-beta primer mix together with a sample-barcoded 5' primer, a second PCR was run for about 6 to 12 cycles. TCRdb processed the 5' RACE reads anew with MiXCR; each CDR3 protein has one entry. The table has 1.6 million or so distinct CDR3 sequences, about 35% seen once. The clonotype was recovered from a woman under 40 in good health. The sample taken for sequencing was blood. The rearrangement uses TRBV29-1 and TRBJ2-7; TRBD2 matches 13 bases. The CDR3 protein is CSVDGLAGAYEQYF. In DNA form, the CDR3 reads TGCAGCGTGGATGGACTAGCGGGGGCCTACGAGCAGTACTTC.